Below, 24 T cell receptor beta chains from the same sample are listed, as sequenced in a study of cytomegalovirus exposure and HLA in healthy donors. The PCR used 60 Vbeta and 13 Jbeta primers. This table comes from immunoSEQ multiplex PCR, and its TCRdb copy is limited to in-frame clones, with some not included. The profile covers 100,000 to 150,000 clones, with 17% appearing a single time and approximately 2.9% taken by the ten largest. Sequenced material: PBMCs. The receptors were sampled from a female donor in good health and CMV-seropositive.

The DNA of the CDR3 is TGCGCCAGCAGCTTCGGACCGGGAAATGGCTACACCTTC. This codes for CASSFGPGNGYTF. The V gene is TRBV5-1, the J gene TRBJ1-2; D not certain. This CDR3 is 13 amino acids long. V was cut by 2 bases and J by 6 bases, with 11 bases left in between. CDR1 is SGHRS and CDR2 is YFSETQ in the germline V gene. The entire variable domain, with the rest obtained from reference TRBV5-1 and TRBJ1-2, is as follows: KAGVTQTPRYLIKTRGQQVTLSCSPISGHRSVSWYQQTPGQGLQFLFEYFSETQRNKGNFPGRFSGRQFSNSRSEMNVSTLELGDSALYLCASSFGPGNGYTFGSGTRLTVV.

The J gene is TRBJ2-7, the V gene TRBV27; 8 bases match TRBD1. With 5 bases clipped from V and 12 bases from J, the junction kept 21 bases outside the gene matches. This CDR3 has 16 residues. CDR1 and CDR2 (germline): MNHEY, SMNVEV (reference sequence). The CDR3 spells CASSPFQDRDYQRLYF. Written as DNA, the CDR3 is TGTGCCAGCAGTCCGTTCCAGGACAGGGATTATCAGCGCCTGTACTTC.

The chain recombines TRBV25-1 with TRBJ2-5; 8 bases match TRBD1. Trimming cost V 6 bases and J 5 bases; bases outside gene matches: 8. CDR3 length: 14 residues. Germline V CDR1 and CDR2: MGHDK, SYGVNS. The CDR3 protein is CASSPGGAFETQYF. CDR3 coding DNA: TGTGCCAGCAGCCCAGGGGGCGCGTTCGAGACCCAGTACTTC.

The V gene is TRBV4-2, the J gene TRBJ1-2, with D possibly TRBD1 on 5 matching bases. Germline-derived CDR1 and CDR2 are LGHNA and YNFKEQ. The CDR3 runs to 16 residues. Trimming cost V 3 bases and J 2 bases, with 16 bases left between them. CDR3 in amino acids: CASSQDAWGGNYGYTF. The CDR3 DNA sequence: TGTGCCAGCAGCCAGGATGCTTGGGGCGGAAACTATGGCTACACCTTC.

CDR3 sequence: CASSLFDAASREGVRRGYTF. CDR3 nucleotides: TGTGCCAGCAGTTTATTTGATGCTGCCTCCCGGGAGGGGGTAAGAAGGGGCTACACCTTC. The chain couples TRBV28 to TRBJ1-2, with D possibly matching TRBD1 (6 bases). Per the germline V gene, CDR1 is MDHEN and CDR2 is SYDVKM. V gave up 1 base and J gave up 8 bases, with 32 bases separating them. The CDR3 covers 20 residues.

This clone was counted between two and nine times. V and J are TRBV18 and TRBJ1-1; perhaps TRBD1 as D (6 bases). Trimming took off 4 bases at V and 6 bases at J, with 15 bases between the two ends. This CDR3 spans 14 amino acids. Germline values: CDR1 KGHSH, CDR2 LQKENI. CDR3 DNA: TGTGCCAGCTCACAATCGACAGGCAGCGCTGAAGCTTTCTTT. As protein: CASSQSTGSAEAFF.

This sequence joins TRBV9 and TRBJ1-2; tentatively, D is TRBD1 (5 bases). The CDR3 has 15 amino acids. V lost 3 bases and J 5 bases, leaving 17 bases between the germline ends. From germline, CDR1 is SGDLS and CDR2 YYNGEE. CDR3 in DNA: TGTGCCAGCAGCGATGGGAGGGGCTCGCAATATGGCTACACCTTC. It yields the protein CASSDGRGSQYGYTF.

This clone turned up a few times. The rearrangement links TRBV7-6 to TRBJ1-1; D gene ambiguous. Germline V gives CDR1 SGHVS, CDR2 FNYEAQ. Trimming cost V 5 bases and J 0 bases, with 13 bases left between them. The CDR3 contains 15 residues. The CDR3 is CASSPRRSLNTEAFF. The DNA for the CDR3 is TGTGCCAGCAGCCCCCGACGGAGTTTGAACACTGAAGCTTTCTTT.

This chain connects TRBV6-6 to TRBJ2-3, with 8 nucleotides matching TRBD1. CDR1 is MNHNY, CDR2 SVGAGI, per germline (reference sequence). The CDR3 totals 15 residues. V was pared by 8 bases and J by 4 bases, with 11 bases of the junction left unmatched. The CDR3 loop is CASASMDRAADTQYF. The DNA of the CDR3 is TGTGCCAGCGCATCCATGGACAGGGCAGCAGATACGCAGTATTTT.

This chain connects TRBV7-2 to TRBJ2-1, with D maybe TRBD2 (6 bases). This CDR3 region has 16 residues. V lost 1 base to trimming and J lost 2 bases, with 12 bases between them. Germline V CDR1 and CDR2: SGHTA, FQGNSA. CDR3 region: CASSLGSSAAYNEQFF. CDR3 coding DNA: TGTGCCAGCAGCTTAGGCTCTAGCGCCGCCTACAATGAGCAGTTCTTC.

This clone was observed a handful of times. V gene TRBV27 combines with J gene TRBJ1-2; 9 bases are a match to TRBD1. CDR1 is MNHEY, CDR2 SMNVEV, per germline (reference sequence). Trimming at V came to 3 bases and at J to 8 bases, leaving 4 bases not matched to a gene. This CDR3 contains 13 residues. CDR3 DNA: TGTGCCAGCAGTTTGGGACAGGGCTCCGGCTACACCTTC. It is translated as CASSLGQGSGYTF.

There are a few counts of this clone. The chain combines TRBV5-1 with TRBJ2-3, with 7 bases matching TRBD2. The CDR3 is 14 amino acids. Per the germline V gene, CDR1 is SGHRS and CDR2 is YFSETQ. Germline trimming cut 4 bases from V and 6 bases from J; bases unmatched to any gene: 8. The DNA of the CDR3 is TGCGCCAGCAGCAAAGGGACTACAGCGGATACGCAGTATTTT. It specifies CASSKGTTADTQYF.

The chain combines TRBV27 with TRBJ1-2, with 9 bases fitting TRBD1. This CDR3 is built from 15 residues. Trimming took 2 bases from V and 3 from J; bases not matched to a gene: 4. Germline values: CDR1 MNHEY, CDR2 SMNVEV (reference sequence). The CDR3 protein is CASSLGTGRDYGYTF. In DNA, the CDR3 is TGTGCCAGCAGTTTAGGGACAGGGAGGGACTATGGCTACACCTTC.

In its sample, this clone was seen a few times. This sequence joins TRBV30 and TRBJ1-4, with TRBD1 matching over 7 bases. This CDR3 has 14 residues. The junction had 9 bases not matched to a gene; V was cut back by 7 bases and J by 4 bases. Germline V CDR1 and CDR2: GTSNPN, SVGIG (reference sequence). CDR3 sequence (DNA): TGTGCCTCGAGCCGGGACAGCGTTAATGAAAAACTGTTTTTT. Residues: CASSRDSVNEKLFF.

CDR3 sequence: CASSFDRDEQYF. CDR3 sequence (DNA): TGTGCCAGCAGCTTCGATAGAGACGAGCAGTACTTC. V usage is TRBV7-8 and J usage is TRBJ2-7; D uncertain. This CDR3 contains 12 residues. V dropped 3 bases and J dropped 5 bases, with 8 bases sitting between them. CDR1 SGHVS and CDR2 FQNEAQ come from the germline V gene.

This chain connects TRBV4-3 to TRBJ2-1; TRBD2 agrees at 10 bases. This CDR3 region has 14 residues. Per germline, CDR1 LGHNA and CDR2 YSLEER. Trimming at V came to 2 bases and at J to 7 bases, leaving 2 bases not matched to a gene. This chain's CDR3 is CASSQRGLANEQFF. CDR3 in DNA: TGCGCCAGCAGCCAACGGGGACTAGCGAATGAGCAGTTCTTC.

The chain combines TRBV7-8 with TRBJ2-2; possibly TRBD2 for D (6 bases). V shed 0 bases and J shed 4 bases, with 12 bases lying between them. This CDR3 has 16 amino acids. Germline CDR1 is SGHVS and CDR2 is FQNEAQ. CDR3 residues: CASSLALTRFTGELFF. The DNA of the CDR3 is TGTGCCAGCAGCTTAGCCCTGACTAGGTTCACCGGGGAGCTGTTTTTT. Filled out from reference TRBV7-8 and TRBJ2-2, the complete variable domain reads GAGVSQSPRYKVAKRGQDVALRCDPISGHVSLFWYQQALGQGPEFLTYFQNEAQLDKSGLPSDRFFAERPEGSVSTLKIQRTQQEDSAVYLCASSLALTRFTGELFFGEGSRLTVL.

The chain carries TRBV28 and TRBJ1-4; tentative D call: TRBD1 (5 bases). The CDR3 spans 13 residues. V lost 3 bases and J 8 bases, leaving 10 bases between the germline ends. The germline V gene has CDR1 MDHEN and CDR2 SYDVKM. The CDR3 sequence: CASSLAGSEKLFF. CDR3 nucleotides: TGTGCCAGCAGTTTGGCAGGGTCGGAAAAACTGTTTTTT.

The chain recombines TRBV30 with TRBJ2-1, with TRBD2 matching 9 bases. Germline V gives CDR1 GTSNPN, CDR2 SVGIG (reference sequence). Trimming took 2 bases from V and 6 from J; bases not matched to a gene: 2. The CDR3 totals 13 residues. CDR3 nucleotide sequence: TGTGCCTGGAGTAAACTAGCGGGCAATGAGCAGTTCTTC. Translated: CAWSKLAGNEQFF. Full variable domain (rest looked up from reference TRBV30 and TRBJ2-1): SQTIHQWPATLVQPVGSPLSLECTVEGTSNPNLYWYRQAAGRGLQLLFYSVGIGQISSEVPQNLSASRPQDRQFILSSKKLLLSDSGFYLCAWSKLAGNEQFFGPGTRLTVL.

This clone was picked up a small number of times. The chain carries TRBV6-5 and TRBJ2-5; 9 positions match TRBD2. Per the germline V gene, CDR1 is MNHEY and CDR2 is SVGAGI. J lost 4 bases, V lost 10 bases, and 10 bases had no gene match. The CDR3 is 14 amino acids. DNA for the CDR3: TGTGCCACCAGAGCGGGGGGCAAGGGAGAGACCCAGTACTTC. Translated, it gives CATRAGGKGETQYF.

This clone was detected a few times. The genes are TRBV28 and TRBJ1-2; TRBD1 matches at 9 bases. V shed 6 bases and J 7 bases; nucleotides not matched to a gene: 6. CDR1 and CDR2 (germline): MDHEN, SYDVKM. This CDR3 contains 13 residues. CDR3 loop: CASSRGQGIGYTF. In nucleotides, the CDR3 is TGTGCCAGCAGCCGGGGACAGGGCATTGGCTACACCTTC.

The chain carries TRBV7-2 and TRBJ1-5, with D possibly TRBD1 on 5 matching bases. The CDR3 covers 13 residues. The germline V and J ends were trimmed by 1 base and 7 bases, with 8 bases remaining between them. Germline assignment: CDR1 SGHTA and CDR2 FQGNSA. In DNA, the CDR3 is TGTGCCAGCAGCTTAGTACAGGAACAGCCCCAGCATTTT. Protein product: CASSLVQEQPQHF.

This clone turned up a few times. The chain combines TRBV7-8 with TRBJ2-1; D is perhaps TRBD2 (5 bases). The germline CDR1 and CDR2 sequences are SGHVS and FQNEAQ. The CDR3 runs 16 residues. V lost 5 bases and J 7 bases, leaving 21 bases between the germline ends. The CDR3 region has the DNA TGTGCCAGCAGCACACTACCGGGATATCAAGTGAATGAGCAGTTCTTC. This sequence encodes CASSTLPGYQVNEQFF.

Note on this clone: One end of the junction varies from germline; a read error may be responsible. The rearrangement uses TRBV29-1 and TRBJ1-5; no firm D call. The CDR3 runs to 12 residues. Germline V lookup: CDR1 SQVTM, CDR2 ANQGSEA. CDR3 in DNA: TGCAGCGTTGTGACGGGGAATCAACCCCAGCATTTT. Translated: CSVVTGNQPQHF.